This T cell receptor beta chain emerged from a study of CD8+ T cells in alopecia areata. Overall study findings and caveats: Association of baseline CD8+ expansion with response is uncertain owing to one nonresponder. Throughout tofacitinib, many expanded lesional clones continued to persist in scalp and blood. Clonality in lesional scalp, especially alopecia totalis/universalis, exceeded that of normal scalp.

Treatment: oral pan-JAK inhibitor, 5-10 mg twice daily. Both peripheral blood and punch biopsies of lesional scalp skin were obtained from patients who had alopecia areata. A word on this clone: Its antigen remains unidentified. In the same sample, other DNA sequences code for this CDR3.

V lost 0 bases and J lost 3; bases outside the gene matches: 2. Per the germline V gene, CDR1 is SGDLS and CDR2 is YYNGEE. The CDR3 has 15 amino acids. RNA was extracted and reverse transcribed into cDNA as the sequencing template. Only in-frame clones appear in the TCRdb table, and some are missing; sequencing was by immunoSEQ multiplex PCR. The table lists a few hundred thousand clones, about 40% of them singletons. The rearrangement uses TRBV9 and TRBJ2-1; 8 nucleotides match TRBD2. The sequencing here drew on CD4+ T cells sorted from blood, taken at approximately week 36, from a patient treated with tofacitinib. This clonotype was obtained from a human donor with alopecia areata. CDR3 region: CASSVVAGGYNEQFF. CDR3 bases: TGTGCCAGCAGCGTAGTCGCGGGAGGCTACAATGAGCAGTTCTTC.